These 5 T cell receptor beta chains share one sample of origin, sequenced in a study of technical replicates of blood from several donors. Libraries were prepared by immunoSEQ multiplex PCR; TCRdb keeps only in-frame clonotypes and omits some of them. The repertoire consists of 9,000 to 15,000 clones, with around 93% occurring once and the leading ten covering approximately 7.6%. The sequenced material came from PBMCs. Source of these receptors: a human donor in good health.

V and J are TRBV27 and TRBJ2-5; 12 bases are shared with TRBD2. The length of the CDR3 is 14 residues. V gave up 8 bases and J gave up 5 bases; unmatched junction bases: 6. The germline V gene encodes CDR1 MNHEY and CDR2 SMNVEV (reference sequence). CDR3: CASQPGTSGETQYF. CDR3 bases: TGTGCCAGCCAGCCTGGGACTAGCGGGGAGACCCAGTACTTC.

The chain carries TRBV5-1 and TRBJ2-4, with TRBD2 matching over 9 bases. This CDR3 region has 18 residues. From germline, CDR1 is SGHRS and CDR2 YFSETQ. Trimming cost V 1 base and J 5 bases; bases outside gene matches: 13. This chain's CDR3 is CASSLRVAGVFGENIQYF. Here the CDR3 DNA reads TGCGCCAGCAGCTTGAGAGTAGCGGGAGTATTCGGAGAAAACATTCAGTACTTC.

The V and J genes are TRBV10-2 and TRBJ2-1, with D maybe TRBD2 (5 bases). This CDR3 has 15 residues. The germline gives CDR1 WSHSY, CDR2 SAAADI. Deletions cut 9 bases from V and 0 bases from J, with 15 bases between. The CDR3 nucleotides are TGCGCCAGTGCCCTGCGGAGCGGCTCCTACAATGAGCAGTTCTTC. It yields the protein CASALRSGSYNEQFF.

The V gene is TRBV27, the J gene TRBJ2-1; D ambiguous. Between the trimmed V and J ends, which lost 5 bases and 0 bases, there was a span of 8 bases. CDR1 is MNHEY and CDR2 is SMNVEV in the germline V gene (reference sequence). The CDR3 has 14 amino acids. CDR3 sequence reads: CASSVPGSYNEQFF. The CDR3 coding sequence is TGTGCCAGCAGTGTTCCCGGCTCCTACAATGAGCAGTTCTTC.

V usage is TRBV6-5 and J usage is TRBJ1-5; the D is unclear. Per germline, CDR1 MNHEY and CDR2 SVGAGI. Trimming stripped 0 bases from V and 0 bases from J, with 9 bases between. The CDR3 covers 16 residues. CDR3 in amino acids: CASSYSGPYSNQPQHF. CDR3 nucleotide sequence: TGTGCCAGCAGTTACTCTGGGCCATATAGCAATCAGCCCCAGCATTTT.